This TCR beta chain is from a study of T cell changes during pregnancy in multiple sclerosis. This CDR3 has 20 residues. Unmatched junction bases numbered 19, after V lost 6 bases and J lost 2 bases. Germline CDR1 reads MNHGY; CDR2 reads SAAAGT. Profiled with immunoSEQ multiplex PCR; TCRdb holds only in-frame clones, not every one. The data contain about 36,000 clones, 91% of them singletons. The sample in question was CD4+ T cells from peripheral blood mononuclear cells, obtained in the second trimester of pregnancy. The rearrangement uses TRBV6-8 and TRBJ2-3; 11 positions match TRBD2. The clonotype comes from a female donor in good health, enrolled as a control in a pregnancy study. CDR3 nucleotides: TGTGCCAGCAGAGATAGCGGGGGGGCCGTGGGAGATGGGCACACAGATACGCAGTATTTT. Its protein product is CASRDSGGAVGDGHTDTQYF.